A selection of T cell receptor beta chains follows, all from one sample in a study of shared clonotypes between healthy human individuals. Measured with immunoSEQ multiplex PCR; TCRdb has only the in-frame clones, and not every one. This sample yields around 480,000 clones, of which nearly 80% are seen a single time; about 12% belongs to the top ten. Sequencing was done on a sample of PBMCs. These receptors came from a middle-aged woman in good health. Some clones in this sample may be carry-over from other donors' samples. CDR3s include the opening cysteine and the closing phenylalanine or tryptophan. Fields, in order: V gene, J gene, clone size, D gene, CDR3 DNA, CDR3 protein. D genes are given only for firm matches. Part of the rows lack a size; the others show once, few, many or a class for expanded clones.

>TRBV15|TRBJ1-5|many|-
TGTGCCACCAGCAGAGGGGGGGCAGGGGATCAGCCCCAGCATTTT
CATSRGGAGDQPQHF
>TRBV27|TRBJ2-1|-|-
TGTGCCAGCAGTTTCGATCGGGAGACCTACAATGAGCAGTTCTTC
CASSFDRETYNEQFF
>TRBV6-5|TRBJ2-3|-|-
TGTGCCATCAGTGGTCAGGTTGCAGATACGCAGTATTTT
CAISGQVADTQYF
>TRBV7-2|TRBJ2-1|-|TRBD2
TGCAGTAGCGGGAGACCCTACAATGAGCAGTTCTTC
CSSGRPYNEQFF
>TRBV5-6|TRBJ2-6|-|-
TGTGCCAGCAGCTTGGACCCCTCTCAGGACTCTGGGGCCAACGTCCTGACTTTC
CASSLDPSQDSGANVLTF
>TRBV5-6|TRBJ1-2|-|-
TGTGCCAGCAGCTTGGGCGGCCAAACTCCCTATGGCTACACCTTC
CASSLGGQTPYGYTF
>TRBV10-2|TRBJ1-2|-|-
TGCGCCAGCAGTGACGGGTGGGGCGGTCATGGCTACACCTTC
CASSDGWGGHGYTF
>TRBV18|TRBJ2-1|-|-
TGTGCCAGCTCACCGATTTCAGGGGATGAGCAGTTCTTC
CASSPISGDEQFF
>TRBV2|TRBJ1-2|-|TRBD1
TGTGCCAGCAGTATTCTAAAAACCGGGACAGGGCTTAATGGCTACACCTTC
CASSILKTGTGLNGYTF
>TRBV7-2|TRBJ2-1|-|TRBD2
TGTGCCAGCAGCTTGATAGCGGGTACGTTCCCGGGTGAGCAGTTCTTC
CASSLIAGTFPGEQFF
>TRBV5-1|TRBJ2-1|-|-
TGCGCCAGCAGCCAAGTCGATGAGCAGTTCTTC
CASSQVDEQFF
>TRBV5-1|TRBJ2-7|few|-
TGCGCCAGCAGCTTGGGGTCTTTGGGGAACGAGCAGTACTTC
CASSLGSLGNEQYF
>TRBV27|TRBJ2-6|-|-
TGTGCCAGCAGTGGCCCAGGTGTTACTGCTGGGGCCAACGTCCTGACTTTC
CASSGPGVTAGANVLTF
>TRBV6-4|TRBJ2-3|-|TRBD1
TGTGCCAGCAGTGAATCCGTGACAGGGGGCACAGATACGCAGTATTTT
CASSESVTGGTDTQYF
>TRBV28|TRBJ1-1|-|TRBD1
TGTGCCAGCAGTTGGACAGGGAAGACTGAAGCTTTCTTT
CASSWTGKTEAFF
>TRBV7-2|TRBJ2-2|once|-
TGTGCCAGCAGCTTAGTCGGCGGGGCGAACACCGGGGAGCTGTTTTTT
CASSLVGGANTGELFF
>TRBV4-1|TRBJ2-1|-|-
TGCGCCAGCAGCGCCATCAACCTGATCTCCTACAATGAGCAGTTCTTC
CASSAINLISYNEQFF
>TRBV4-2|TRBJ2-7|few|-
TGTGCCAGCAGCCCATTACTTATACAGAACTCCTACGAGCAGTACTTC
CASSPLLIQNSYEQYF
>TRBV5-1|TRBJ1-4|-|-
TGCGCCAGCAGCTTGGCGGTTAGTGGGGCACTGTTTTTT
CASSLAVSGALFF
>TRBV10-3|TRBJ2-3|-|TRBD2
TGTGCCATCAGACCCGGGGGGGCGGCAGATACGCAGTATTTT
CAIRPGGAADTQYF
>TRBV6-1|TRBJ1-2|-|-
TGTGCCAGCAGTGAAAACCCCGGACCTGGCTATGGCTACACCTTC
CASSENPGPGYGYTF
>TRBV23-1|TRBJ2-1|-|-
TGCGCCAGCAGTCAATCTGAGACCAGTCGGTCTTCCCTTGGGGAGTTCTTC
CASSQSETSRSSLGEFF
>TRBV12-5|TRBJ2-1|-|TRBD1
TGTGCTAGTGGTTTGGTAGTGACAGGACAGGGGGCCCGACAACATGAGCAGTTCTTC
CASGLVVTGQGARQHEQFF
>TRBV7-8|TRBJ2-7|-|-
TGTGCCAGCAGCTTAGAGTCGGGTATCGACTCCTACGAGCAGTACTTC
CASSLESGIDSYEQYF
>TRBV19|TRBJ1-1|-|TRBD1
TGTGCCAGTAGTTTAACAGGGGGCATCACTGAAGCTTTCTTT
CASSLTGGITEAFF
>TRBV19|TRBJ2-7|-|-
TGTGCCAGGTCATTGGAGGGCTACGAGCAGTACTTC
CARSLEGYEQYF
>TRBV28|TRBJ1-1|-|-
TGTGCCAGCACCGTCAGGCGGATGAACACTGAAGCTTTCTTT
CASTVRRMNTEAFF
>TRBV28|TRBJ2-4|-|TRBD2
TGTGCCAGCGCCCCGTTACCGACGGGAAGCGGGATGGGCAAAAACATTCAGTACTTC
CASAPLPTGSGMGKNIQYF
>TRBV2|TRBJ2-1|-|TRBD2
TGTGCCAGCAGTGTTAGTAGCGGGGCCTACAATGAGCAGTTCTTC
CASSVSSGAYNEQFF
>TRBV27|TRBJ2-7|once|TRBD2
TGTGCCAGCAGCCTTCTAGCGGGCTTGTCCTACGAGCAGTACTTC
CASSLLAGLSYEQYF
>TRBV6-1|TRBJ1-2|-|-
TGTGCCAGCAGTTCCCGGGACCTCTATGGCTACACCTTC
CASSSRDLYGYTF
>TRBV28|TRBJ2-6|-|TRBD2
TGTGCCAGCAGTTCACTAGCGGAAGACTCTGGGGCCAACGTCCTGACTTTC
CASSSLAEDSGANVLTF
>TRBV9|TRBJ2-7|-|-
TGTGCCAGCAGCGCGGGCCTTGGGGGGACCTACGAGCAGTACTTC
CASSAGLGGTYEQYF